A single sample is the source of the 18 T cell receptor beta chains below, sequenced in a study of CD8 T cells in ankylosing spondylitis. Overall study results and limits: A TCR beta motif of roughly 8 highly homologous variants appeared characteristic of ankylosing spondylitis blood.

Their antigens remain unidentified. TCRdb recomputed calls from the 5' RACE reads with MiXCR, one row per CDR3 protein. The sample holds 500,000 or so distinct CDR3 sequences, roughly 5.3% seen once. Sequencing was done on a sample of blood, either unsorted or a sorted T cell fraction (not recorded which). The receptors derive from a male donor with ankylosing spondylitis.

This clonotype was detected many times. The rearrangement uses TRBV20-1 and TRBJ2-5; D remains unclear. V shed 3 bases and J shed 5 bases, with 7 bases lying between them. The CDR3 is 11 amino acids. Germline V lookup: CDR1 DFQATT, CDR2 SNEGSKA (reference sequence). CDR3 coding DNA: TGCAGTGCTAGTCCCTCGGAGACCCAGTACTTC. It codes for CSASPSETQYF.

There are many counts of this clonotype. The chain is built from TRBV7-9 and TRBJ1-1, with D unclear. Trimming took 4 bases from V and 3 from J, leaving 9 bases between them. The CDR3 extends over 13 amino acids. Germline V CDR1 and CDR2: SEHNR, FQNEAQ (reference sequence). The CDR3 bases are TGTGCCAGCAGCTCCTTCCTCGACACTGAAGCTTTCTTT. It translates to CASSSFLDTEAFF.

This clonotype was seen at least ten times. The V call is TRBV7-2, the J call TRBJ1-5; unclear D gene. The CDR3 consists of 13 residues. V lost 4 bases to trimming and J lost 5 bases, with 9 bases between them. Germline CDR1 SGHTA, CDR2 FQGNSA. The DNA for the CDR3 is TGTGCCAGCAGCTCGACGGAGGATCAGCCCCAGCATTTT. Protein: CASSSTEDQPQHF.

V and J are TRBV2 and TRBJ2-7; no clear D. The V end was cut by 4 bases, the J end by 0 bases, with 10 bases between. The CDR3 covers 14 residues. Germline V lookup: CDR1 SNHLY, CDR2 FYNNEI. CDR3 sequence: CASSGAASSYEQYF. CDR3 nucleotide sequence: TGTGCCAGCAGTGGTGCGGCTAGCTCCTACGAGCAGTACTTC. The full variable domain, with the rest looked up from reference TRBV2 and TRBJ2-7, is EPEVTQTPSHQVTQMGQEVILRCVPISNHLYFYWYRQILGQKVEFLVSFYNNEISEKSEIFDDQFSVERPDGSNFTLKIRSTKLEDSAMYFCASSGAASSYEQYFGPGTRLTVT.

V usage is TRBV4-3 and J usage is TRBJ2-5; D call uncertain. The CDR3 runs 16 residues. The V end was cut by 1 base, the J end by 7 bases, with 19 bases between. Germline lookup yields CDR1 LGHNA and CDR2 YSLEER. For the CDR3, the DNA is TGCGCCAGCAGCCAAGGACCCTTATCGGACCCTGGGACCCAGTACTTC. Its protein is CASSQGPLSDPGTQYF.

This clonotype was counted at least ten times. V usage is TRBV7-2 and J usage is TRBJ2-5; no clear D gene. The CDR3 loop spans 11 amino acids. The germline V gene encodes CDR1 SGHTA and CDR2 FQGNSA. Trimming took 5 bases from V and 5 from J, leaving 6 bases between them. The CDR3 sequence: CASSRMETQYF. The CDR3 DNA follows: TGTGCCAGCAGCCGAATGGAGACCCAGTACTTC.

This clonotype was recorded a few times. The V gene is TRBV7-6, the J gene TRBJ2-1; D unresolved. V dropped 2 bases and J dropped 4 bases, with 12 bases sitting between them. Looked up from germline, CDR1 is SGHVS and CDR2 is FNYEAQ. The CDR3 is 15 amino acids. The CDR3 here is CASSLSLPRYNEQFF. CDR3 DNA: TGTGCCAGCAGCTTAAGTCTACCCCGTTACAATGAGCAGTTCTTC.

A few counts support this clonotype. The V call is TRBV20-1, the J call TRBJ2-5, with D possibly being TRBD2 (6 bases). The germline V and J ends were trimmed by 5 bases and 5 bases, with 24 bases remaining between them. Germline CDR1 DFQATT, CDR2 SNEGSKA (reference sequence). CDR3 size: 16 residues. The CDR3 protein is CSAGELLATLRETQYF. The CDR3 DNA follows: TGCAGTGCTGGGGAACTTCTAGCGACACTGCGGGAGACCCAGTACTTC.

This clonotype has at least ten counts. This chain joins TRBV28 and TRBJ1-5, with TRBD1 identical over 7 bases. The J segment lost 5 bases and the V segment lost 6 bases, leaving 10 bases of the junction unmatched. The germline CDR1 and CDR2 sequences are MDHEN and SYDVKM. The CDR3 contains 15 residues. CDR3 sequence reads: CASSSTGTVYQPQHF. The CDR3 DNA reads TGTGCCAGCAGCTCTACCGGGACAGTCTATCAGCCCCAGCATTTT.

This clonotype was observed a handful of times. The DNA of the CDR3 is TGCAGTGCTAGAGATTTTAGAGGGGGGAGCAATGAGCAGTTCTTC. It is translated as CSARDFRGGSNEQFF. The chain employs TRBV20-1 and TRBJ2-1, with D perhaps given as TRBD1 or TRBD2 (6 bases each). CDR1 is DFQATT, CDR2 SNEGSKA, per germline (reference sequence). The CDR3 is made up of 15 amino acids. The V gene lost 0 bases and the J gene lost 6 bases, with 15 bases spanning the gap.

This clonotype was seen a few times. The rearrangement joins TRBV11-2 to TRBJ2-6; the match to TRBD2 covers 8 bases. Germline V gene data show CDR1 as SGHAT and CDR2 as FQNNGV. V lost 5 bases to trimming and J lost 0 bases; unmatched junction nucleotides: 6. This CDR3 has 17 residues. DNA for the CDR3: TGTGCCAGCAGCCTAGCCGGGACTAGCTCTGGGGCCAACGTCCTGACTTTC. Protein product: CASSLAGTSSGANVLTF.

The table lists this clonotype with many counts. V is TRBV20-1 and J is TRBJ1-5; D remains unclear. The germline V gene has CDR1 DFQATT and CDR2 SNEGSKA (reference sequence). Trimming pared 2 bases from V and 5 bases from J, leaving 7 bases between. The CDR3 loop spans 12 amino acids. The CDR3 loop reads CSARSEDQPQHF. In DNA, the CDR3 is TGCAGTGCTAGATCGGAGGATCAGCCCCAGCATTTT.

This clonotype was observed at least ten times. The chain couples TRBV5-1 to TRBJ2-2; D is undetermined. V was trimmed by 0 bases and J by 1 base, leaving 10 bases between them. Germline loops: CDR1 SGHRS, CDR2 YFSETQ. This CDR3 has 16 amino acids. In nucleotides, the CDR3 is TGCGCCAGCAGCTTGGCTTTCGGGCGGAACACCGGGGAGCTGTTTTTT. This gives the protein CASSLAFGRNTGELFF.

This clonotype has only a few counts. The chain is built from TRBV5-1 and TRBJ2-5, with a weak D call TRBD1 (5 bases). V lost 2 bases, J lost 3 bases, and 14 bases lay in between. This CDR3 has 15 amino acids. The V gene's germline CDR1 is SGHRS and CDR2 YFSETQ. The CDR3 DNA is TGCGCCAGCAGCTTATATGGACACAACAAAGAGACCCAGTACTTC. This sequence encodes CASSLYGHNKETQYF.

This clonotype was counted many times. CDR3 coding DNA: TGCAGCGTTAAGTTGCAGGGTGGGAACACTGAAGCTTTCTTT. Its protein product is CSVKLQGGNTEAFF. This chain joins TRBV29-1 and TRBJ1-1; D is perhaps TRBD1 (5 bases). Germline V gene data show CDR1 as SQVTM and CDR2 as ANQGSEA. V lost 5 bases to trimming and J lost 1 base, with 14 bases between them. This CDR3 contains 14 residues.

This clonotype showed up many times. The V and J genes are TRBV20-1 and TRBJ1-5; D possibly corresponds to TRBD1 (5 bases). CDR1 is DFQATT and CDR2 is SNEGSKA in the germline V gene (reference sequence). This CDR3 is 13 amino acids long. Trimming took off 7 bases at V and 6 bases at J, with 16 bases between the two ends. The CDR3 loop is CSGREGNGQPQHF. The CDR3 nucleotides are TGCAGTGGGAGGGAGGGGAATGGTCAGCCCCAGCATTTT.

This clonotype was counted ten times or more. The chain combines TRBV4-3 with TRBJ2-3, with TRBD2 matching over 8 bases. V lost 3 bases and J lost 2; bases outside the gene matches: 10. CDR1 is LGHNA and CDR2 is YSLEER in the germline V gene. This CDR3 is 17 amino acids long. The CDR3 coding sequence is TGCGCCAGCAGCCAGAGGAGCGCGGGGGGTTTCACAGATACGCAGTATTTT. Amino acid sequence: CASSQRSAGGFTDTQYF.

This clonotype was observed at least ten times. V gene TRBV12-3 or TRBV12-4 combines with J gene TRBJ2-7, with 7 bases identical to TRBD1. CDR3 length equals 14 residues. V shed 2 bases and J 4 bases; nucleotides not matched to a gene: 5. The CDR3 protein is CASSLSGTDYEQYF. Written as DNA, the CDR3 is TGTGCCAGCAGTTTAAGTGGGACAGATTACGAGCAGTACTTC.